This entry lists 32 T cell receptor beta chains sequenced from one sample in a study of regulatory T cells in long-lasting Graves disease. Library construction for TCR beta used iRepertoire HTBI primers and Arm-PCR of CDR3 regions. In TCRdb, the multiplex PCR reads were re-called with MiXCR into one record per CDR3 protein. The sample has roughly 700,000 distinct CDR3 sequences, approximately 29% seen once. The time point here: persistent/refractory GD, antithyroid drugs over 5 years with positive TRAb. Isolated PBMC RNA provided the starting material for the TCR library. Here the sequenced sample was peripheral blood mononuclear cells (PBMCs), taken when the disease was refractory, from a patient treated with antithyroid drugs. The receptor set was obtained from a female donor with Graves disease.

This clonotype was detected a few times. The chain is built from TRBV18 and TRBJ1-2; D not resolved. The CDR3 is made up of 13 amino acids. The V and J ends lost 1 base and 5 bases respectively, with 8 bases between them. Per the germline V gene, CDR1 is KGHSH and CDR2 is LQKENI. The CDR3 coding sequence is TGTGCCAGCTCACCACGAATGGGGTATGGCTACACCTTC. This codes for CASSPRMGYGYTF. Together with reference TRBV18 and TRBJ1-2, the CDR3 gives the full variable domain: NAGVMQNPRHLVRRRGQEARLRCSPMKGHSHVYWYRQLPEEGLKFMVYLQKENIIDESGMPKERFSAEFPKEGPSILRIQQVVRGDSAAYFCASSPRMGYGYTFGSGTRLTVV.

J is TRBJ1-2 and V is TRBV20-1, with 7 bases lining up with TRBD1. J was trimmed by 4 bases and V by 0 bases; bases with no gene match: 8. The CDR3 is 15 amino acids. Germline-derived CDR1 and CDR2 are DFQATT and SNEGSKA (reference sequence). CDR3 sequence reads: CSARDLTGWGYGYTF. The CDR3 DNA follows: TGCAGTGCTAGAGATTTGACAGGGTGGGGCTATGGCTACACCTTC.

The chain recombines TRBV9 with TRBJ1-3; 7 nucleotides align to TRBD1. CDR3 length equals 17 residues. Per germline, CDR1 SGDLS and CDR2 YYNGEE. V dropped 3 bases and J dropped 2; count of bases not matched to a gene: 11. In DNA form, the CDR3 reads TGTGCCAGCAGCGCCCCCGAGGGACAGTTTGCTGGAAACACCATATATTTT. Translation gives CASSAPEGQFAGNTIYF. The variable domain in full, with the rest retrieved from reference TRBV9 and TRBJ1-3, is DSGVTQTPKHLITATGQRVTLRCSPRSGDLSVYWYQQSLDQGLQFLIQYYNGEERAKGNILERFSAQQFPDLHSELNLSSLELGDSALYFCASSAPEGQFAGNTIYFGEGSWLTVV.

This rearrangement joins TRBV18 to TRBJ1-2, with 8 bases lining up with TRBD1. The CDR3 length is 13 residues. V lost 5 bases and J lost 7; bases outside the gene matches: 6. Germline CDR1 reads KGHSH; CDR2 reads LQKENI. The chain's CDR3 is CASSSKDRVGYTF. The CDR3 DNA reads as TGTGCCAGCTCATCTAAGGACAGGGTTGGCTACACCTTC.

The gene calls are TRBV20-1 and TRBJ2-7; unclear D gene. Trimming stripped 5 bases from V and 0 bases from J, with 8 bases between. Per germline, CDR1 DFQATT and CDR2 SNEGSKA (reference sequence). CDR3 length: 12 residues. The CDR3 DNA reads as TGCAGTGCTCGCAGGATCTCCTACGAGCAGTACTTC. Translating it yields CSARRISYEQYF.

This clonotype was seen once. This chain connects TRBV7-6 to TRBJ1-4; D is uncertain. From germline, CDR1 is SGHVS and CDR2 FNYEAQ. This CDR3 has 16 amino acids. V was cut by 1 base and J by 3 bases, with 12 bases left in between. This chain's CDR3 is CASSLDDYGANEKLFF. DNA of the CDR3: TGTGCCAGCAGCTTAGACGACTATGGGGCTAATGAAAAACTGTTTTTT.

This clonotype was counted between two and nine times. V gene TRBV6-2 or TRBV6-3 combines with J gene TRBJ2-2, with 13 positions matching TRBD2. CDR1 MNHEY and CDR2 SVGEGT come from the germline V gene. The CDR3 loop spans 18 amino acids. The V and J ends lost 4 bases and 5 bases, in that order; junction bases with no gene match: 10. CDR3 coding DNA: TGTGCCAGCAGTTCACTAGCGGGAGGGCCCTCGAGTACCGGGGAGCTGTTTTTT. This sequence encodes CASSSLAGGPSSTGELFF.

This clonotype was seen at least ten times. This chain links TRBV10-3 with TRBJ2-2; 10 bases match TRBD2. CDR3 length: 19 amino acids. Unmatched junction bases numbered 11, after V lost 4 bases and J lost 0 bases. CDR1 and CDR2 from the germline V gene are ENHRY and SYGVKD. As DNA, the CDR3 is TGTGCCATCAGTGTTGGGGTGATAGCGGGAGGACCGAACACCGGGGAGCTGTTTTTT. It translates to CAISVGVIAGGPNTGELFF.

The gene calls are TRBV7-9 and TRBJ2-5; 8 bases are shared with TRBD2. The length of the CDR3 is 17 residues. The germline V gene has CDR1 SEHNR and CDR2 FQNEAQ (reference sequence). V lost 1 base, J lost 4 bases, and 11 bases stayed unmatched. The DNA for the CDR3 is TGTGCCAGCAGCTTAGATACCAGCGGGAGAACGGGAGAGACCCAGTACTTC. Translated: CASSLDTSGRTGETQYF.

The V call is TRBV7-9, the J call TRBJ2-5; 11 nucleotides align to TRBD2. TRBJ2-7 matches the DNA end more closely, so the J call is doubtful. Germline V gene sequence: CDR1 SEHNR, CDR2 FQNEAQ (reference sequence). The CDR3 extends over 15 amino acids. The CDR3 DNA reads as TGTGCCAGCAGACCTGGACTAGCGGGTGGCTACGAGCAGTACTTC. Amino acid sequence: CASRPGLAGGYEQYF.

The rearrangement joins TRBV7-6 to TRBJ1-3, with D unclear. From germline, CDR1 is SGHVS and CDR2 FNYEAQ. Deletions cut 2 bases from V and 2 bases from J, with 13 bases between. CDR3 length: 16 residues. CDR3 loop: CASSLTAANPGNTIYF. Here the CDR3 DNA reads TGTGCCAGCAGCTTAACGGCGGCTAATCCTGGAAACACCATATATTTT.

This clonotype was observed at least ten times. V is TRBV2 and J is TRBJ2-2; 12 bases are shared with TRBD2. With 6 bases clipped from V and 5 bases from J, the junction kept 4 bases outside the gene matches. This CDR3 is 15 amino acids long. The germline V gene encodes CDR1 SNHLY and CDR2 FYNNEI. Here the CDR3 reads CASRGLAGQTGELFF. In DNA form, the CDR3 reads TGTGCCAGCAGAGGACTAGCGGGGCAAACCGGGGAGCTGTTTTTT.

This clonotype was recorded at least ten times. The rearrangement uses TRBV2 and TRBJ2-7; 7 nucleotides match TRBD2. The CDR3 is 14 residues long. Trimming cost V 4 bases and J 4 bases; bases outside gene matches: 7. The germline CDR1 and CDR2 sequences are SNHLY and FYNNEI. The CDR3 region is CASSVGLVPYEQYF. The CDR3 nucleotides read TGTGCCAGCAGTGTAGGACTAGTCCCTTACGAGCAGTACTTC.

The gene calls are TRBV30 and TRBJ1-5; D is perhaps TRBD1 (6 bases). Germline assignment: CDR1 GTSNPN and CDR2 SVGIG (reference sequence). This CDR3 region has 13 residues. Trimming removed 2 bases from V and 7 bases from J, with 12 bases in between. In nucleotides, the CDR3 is TGTGCCTGGAGTACCGACGGGGGCCAGCCCCAGCATTTT. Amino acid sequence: CAWSTDGGQPQHF.

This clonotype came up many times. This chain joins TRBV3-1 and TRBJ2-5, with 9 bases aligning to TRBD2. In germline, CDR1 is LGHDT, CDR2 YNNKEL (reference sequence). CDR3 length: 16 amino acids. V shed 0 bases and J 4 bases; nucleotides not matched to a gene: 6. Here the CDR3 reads CASSQDRLAGRETQYF. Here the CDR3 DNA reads TGTGCCAGCAGCCAAGATCGGCTAGCGGGACGAGAGACCCAGTACTTC.

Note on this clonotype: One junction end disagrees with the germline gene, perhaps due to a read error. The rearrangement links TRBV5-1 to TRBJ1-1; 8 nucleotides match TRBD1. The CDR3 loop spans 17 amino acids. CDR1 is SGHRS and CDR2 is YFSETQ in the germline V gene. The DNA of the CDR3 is TGCGCCGGCAGGCCAGACAGGGGAAATTTCCGTAACACTGAAGCTTTCTTT. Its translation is CAGRPDRGNFRNTEAFF.

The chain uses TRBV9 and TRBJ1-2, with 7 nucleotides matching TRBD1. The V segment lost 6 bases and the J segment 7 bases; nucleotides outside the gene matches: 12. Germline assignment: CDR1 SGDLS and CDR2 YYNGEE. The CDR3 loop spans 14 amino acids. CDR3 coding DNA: TGTGCCAGCACCGTGCCAGGGGGAGTGGGTGGCTACACCTTC. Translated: CASTVPGGVGGYTF.

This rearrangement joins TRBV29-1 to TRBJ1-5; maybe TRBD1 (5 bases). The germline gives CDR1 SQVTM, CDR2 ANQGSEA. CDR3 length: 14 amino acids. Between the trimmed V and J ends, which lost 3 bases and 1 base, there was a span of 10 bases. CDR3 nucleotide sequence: TGCAGCGTTGAGGGGGAGGGGAGCAATCAGCCCCAGCATTTT. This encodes CSVEGEGSNQPQHF. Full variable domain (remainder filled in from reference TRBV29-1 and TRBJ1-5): SAVISQKPSRDICQRGTSLTIQCQVDSQVTMMFWYRQQPGQSLTLIATANQGSEATYESGFVIDKFPISRPNLTFSTLTVSNMSPEDSSIYLCSVEGEGSNQPQHFGDGTRLSIL.

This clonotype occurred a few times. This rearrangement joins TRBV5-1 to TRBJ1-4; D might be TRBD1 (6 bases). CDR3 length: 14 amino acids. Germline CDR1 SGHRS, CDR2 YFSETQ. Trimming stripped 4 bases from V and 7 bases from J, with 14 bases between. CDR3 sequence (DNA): TGCGCCAGCAGCCCGGGCACAGGGATTGAAAAACTGTTTTTT. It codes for CASSPGTGIEKLFF.

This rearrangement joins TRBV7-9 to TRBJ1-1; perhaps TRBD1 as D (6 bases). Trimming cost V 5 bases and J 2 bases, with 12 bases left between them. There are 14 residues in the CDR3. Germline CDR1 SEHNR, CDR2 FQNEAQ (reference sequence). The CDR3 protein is CASSTPGHNTEAFF. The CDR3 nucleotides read TGTGCCAGCAGCACGCCGGGACACAACACTGAAGCTTTCTTT.

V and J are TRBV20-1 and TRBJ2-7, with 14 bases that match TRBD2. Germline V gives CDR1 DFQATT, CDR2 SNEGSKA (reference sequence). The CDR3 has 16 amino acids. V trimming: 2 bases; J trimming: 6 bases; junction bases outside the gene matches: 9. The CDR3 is CSARSIGTSGRGEQYF. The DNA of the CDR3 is TGCAGTGCTAGATCTATAGGGACTAGCGGGAGAGGCGAGCAGTACTTC.

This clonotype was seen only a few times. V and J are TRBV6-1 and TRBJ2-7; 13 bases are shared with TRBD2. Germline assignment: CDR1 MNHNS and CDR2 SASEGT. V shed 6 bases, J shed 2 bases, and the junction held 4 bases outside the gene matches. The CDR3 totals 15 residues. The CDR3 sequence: CASSALAGGAYEQYF. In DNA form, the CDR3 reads TGTGCCAGCAGCGCACTAGCGGGAGGGGCCTACGAGCAGTACTTC.

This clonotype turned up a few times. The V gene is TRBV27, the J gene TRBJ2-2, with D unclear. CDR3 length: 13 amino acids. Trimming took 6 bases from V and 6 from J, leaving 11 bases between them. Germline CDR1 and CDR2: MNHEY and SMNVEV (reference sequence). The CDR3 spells CASRGMGSGELFF. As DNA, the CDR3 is TGTGCCAGCAGGGGGATGGGGTCCGGGGAGCTGTTTTTT.

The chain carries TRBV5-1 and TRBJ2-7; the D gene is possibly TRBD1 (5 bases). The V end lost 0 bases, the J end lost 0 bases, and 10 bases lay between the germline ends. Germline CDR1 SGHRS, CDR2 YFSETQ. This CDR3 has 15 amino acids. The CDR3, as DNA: TGCGCCAGCAGCTTGGCAGCGACAGCCTCCTACGAGCAGTACTTC. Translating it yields CASSLAATASYEQYF.

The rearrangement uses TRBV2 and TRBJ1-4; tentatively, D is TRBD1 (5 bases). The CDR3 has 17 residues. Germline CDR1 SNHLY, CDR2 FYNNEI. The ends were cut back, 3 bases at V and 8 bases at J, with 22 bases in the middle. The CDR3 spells CASSDDWTRRVVEKLFF. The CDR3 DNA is TGTGCCAGCAGTGATGACTGGACAAGAAGGGTGGTCGAAAAACTGTTTTTT.

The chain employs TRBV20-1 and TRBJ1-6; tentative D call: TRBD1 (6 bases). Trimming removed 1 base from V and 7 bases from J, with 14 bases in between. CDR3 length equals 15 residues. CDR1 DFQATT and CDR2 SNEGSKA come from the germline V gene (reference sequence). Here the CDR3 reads CSARAYGQTNSPLHF. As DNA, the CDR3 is TGCAGTGCTAGAGCGTATGGACAGACGAATTCACCCCTCCACTTT.

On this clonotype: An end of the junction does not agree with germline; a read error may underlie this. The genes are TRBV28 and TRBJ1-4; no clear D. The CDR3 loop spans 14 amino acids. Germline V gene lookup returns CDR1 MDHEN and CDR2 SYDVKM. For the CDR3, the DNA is TGTGCCAGCAGTTCTAGAGGGAGGGCTGAAAAACTGTTATTT. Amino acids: CASSSRGRAEKLLF. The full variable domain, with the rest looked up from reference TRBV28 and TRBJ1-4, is DVKVTQSSRYLVKRTGEKVFLECVQDMDHENMFWYRQDPGLGLRLIYFSYDVKMKEKGDIPEGYSVSREKKERFSLILESASTNQTSMYLCASSSRGRAEKLLFGSGTQLSVL.

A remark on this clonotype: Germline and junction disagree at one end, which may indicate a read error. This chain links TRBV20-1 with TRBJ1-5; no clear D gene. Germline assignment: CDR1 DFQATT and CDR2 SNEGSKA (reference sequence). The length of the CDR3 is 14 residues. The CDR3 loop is CSARAGVGNQPRHF. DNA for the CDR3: TGCAGTGCTAGGGCTGGGGTTGGCAATCAGCCCCGGCATTTT.

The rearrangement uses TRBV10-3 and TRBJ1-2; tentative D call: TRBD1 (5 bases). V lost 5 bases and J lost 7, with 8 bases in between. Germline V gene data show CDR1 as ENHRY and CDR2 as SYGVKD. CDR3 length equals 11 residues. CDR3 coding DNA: TGTGCCATCAGTCAGGGAGGTGGCTACACCTTC. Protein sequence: CAISQGGGYTF.

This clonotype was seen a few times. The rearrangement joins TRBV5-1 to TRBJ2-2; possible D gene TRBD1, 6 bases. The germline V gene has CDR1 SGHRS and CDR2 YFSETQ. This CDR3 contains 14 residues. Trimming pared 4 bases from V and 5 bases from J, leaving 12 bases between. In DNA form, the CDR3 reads TGCGCCAGCAGCCTCAACACAGGGACCGGGGAGCTGTTTTTT. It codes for CASSLNTGTGELFF. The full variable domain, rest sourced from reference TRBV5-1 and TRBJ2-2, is KAGVTQTPRYLIKTRGQQVTLSCSPISGHRSVSWYQQTPGQGLQFLFEYFSETQRNKGNFPGRFSGRQFSNSRSEMNVSTLELGDSALYLCASSLNTGTGELFFGEGSRLTVL.

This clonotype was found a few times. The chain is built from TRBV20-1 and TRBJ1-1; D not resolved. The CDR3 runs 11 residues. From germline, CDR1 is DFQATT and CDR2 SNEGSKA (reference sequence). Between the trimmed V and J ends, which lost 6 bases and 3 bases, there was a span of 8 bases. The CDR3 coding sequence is TGCAGTGCCTTGCATGACACTGAAGCTTTCTTT. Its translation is CSALHDTEAFF.

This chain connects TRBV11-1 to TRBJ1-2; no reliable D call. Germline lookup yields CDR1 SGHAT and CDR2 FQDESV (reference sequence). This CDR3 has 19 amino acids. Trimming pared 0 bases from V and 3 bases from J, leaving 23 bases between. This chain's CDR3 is CASSLAPRPGPLRDYGYTF. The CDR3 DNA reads TGTGCCAGCAGCTTAGCCCCTCGCCCTGGACCGCTAAGGGACTATGGCTACACCTTC.